The 10 T cell receptor beta chains below come from one sample, sequenced in a study of shared clonotypes between healthy human individuals. The repertoire was sequenced with immunoSEQ multiplex PCR; TCRdb's copy has only in-frame clones and lacks some. The sample comprises about 490,000 clones, around 79% of which are singletons, and 10% to 15% rests with the top ten. Sequenced: PBMCs. These receptors came from a woman aged 40 to 49 in good health. Some clones in this sample may be carry-over from other donors' samples.

The chain links TRBV7-3 to TRBJ1-4; D ambiguous. Between the trimmed V and J ends, which lost 2 bases and 7 bases, there was a span of 14 bases. The germline gives CDR1 SGHTA, CDR2 FQGTGA. This CDR3 is built from 15 residues. The CDR3 DNA reads as TGTGCCAGCAGCTTAGGACCGGGCCGGGGTGAAAAACTGTTTTTT. Amino acid sequence: CASSLGPGRGEKLFF.

V and J are TRBV14 and TRBJ2-2; no clear D gene. The ends were cut back, 1 base at V and 0 bases at J, with 12 bases in the middle. Germline CDR1 SGHDN, CDR2 FVKESK. The CDR3 is made up of 17 amino acids. CDR3 loop: CASSQVRGVSNTGELFF. CDR3 sequence (DNA): TGTGCCAGCAGCCAAGTACGCGGAGTTTCGAACACCGGGGAGCTGTTTTTT.

The chain employs TRBV28 and TRBJ2-6; D may be TRBD1 or TRBD2 (5 bases each). The germline CDR1 and CDR2 sequences are MDHEN and SYDVKM. This CDR3 spans 16 amino acids. The V and J ends lost 8 bases and 0 bases respectively, with 14 bases between them. The CDR3 DNA is TGTGCCAGCGGTGGGTGGGGGACCTCTGGGGCCAACGTCCTGACTTTC. This gives the protein CASGGWGTSGANVLTF.

V is TRBV19 and J is TRBJ2-7; 8 bases align to TRBD1. Unmatched junction bases numbered 15, after V lost 11 bases and J lost 3 bases. The CDR3 totals 15 residues. The germline gives CDR1 LNHDA, CDR2 SQIVND (reference sequence). The CDR3 region is CARFHEDRARYEQYF. The CDR3, as DNA: TGTGCCCGGTTCCACGAGGACAGGGCGCGCTACGAGCAGTACTTC.

This sequence joins TRBV4-3 and TRBJ2-5; D ambiguous. Trimming removed 0 bases from V and 5 bases from J, with 16 bases in between. The CDR3 length is 16 residues. The germline V gene has CDR1 LGHNA and CDR2 YSLEER. The CDR3 reads CASSQDRAFKIETQYF. CDR3 nucleotide sequence: TGCGCCAGCAGCCAAGATCGGGCCTTTAAGATCGAGACCCAGTACTTC.

The CDR3 sequence is CASSLVPTGPQNYGYTF. CDR3 coding DNA: TGTGCCAGCAGTTTAGTTCCTACGGGGCCCCAAAACTATGGCTACACCTTC. This sequence joins TRBV28 and TRBJ1-2, with TRBD1 as a possible D gene (5 bases). The CDR3 length is 17 residues. Per the germline V gene, CDR1 is MDHEN and CDR2 is SYDVKM. Trimming cost V 2 bases and J 2 bases, with 18 bases left between them.

This sequence joins TRBV5-1 and TRBJ2-7, with 7 nucleotides matching TRBD2. Germline values: CDR1 SGHRS, CDR2 YFSETQ. The V segment lost 4 bases and the J segment 0 bases; nucleotides outside the gene matches: 28. The CDR3 totals 22 residues. CDR3 sequence reads: CASSPDGAADEAKGRGSYEQYF. In DNA form, the CDR3 reads TGCGCCAGCAGCCCGGACGGGGCAGCGGACGAAGCAAAAGGGAGGGGCTCCTACGAGCAGTACTTC.

This clone was found a few times. Being one base from a much bigger clone, this may be a read error. This sample includes further DNA sequences coding for the same CDR3. This rearrangement joins TRBV15 to TRBJ1-1; 9 nucleotides agree with TRBD1. The CDR3 contains 13 residues. Germline V CDR1 and CDR2: LNHNV, YYDKDF (reference sequence). CDR3 protein: CATSRTGATEAFF. CDR3 sequence (DNA): TGTGCCACTAGCAGGACAGGGGCCACTGAAGCTTTCTTT.

The V and J genes are TRBV29-1 and TRBJ2-5; D not certain. V shed 1 base and J shed 5 bases, with 14 bases lying between them. The V gene's germline CDR1 is SQVTM and CDR2 ANQGSEA. This CDR3 is built from 14 residues. Written as DNA, the CDR3 is TGCAGCGTTGAAGGGGTGGAGATCGGGGAGACCCAGTACTTC. Its protein is CSVEGVEIGETQYF.

This clone was seen just once. The chain joins TRBV4-3 to TRBJ2-7, with 9 positions matching TRBD2. The CDR3 is 16 residues long. Germline CDR1 is LGHNA and CDR2 is YSLEER. Trimming removed 0 bases from V and 1 base from J; junction bases left unmatched: 4. The CDR3 loop reads CASSQERSGGSYEQYF. CDR3 nucleotide sequence: TGCGCCAGCAGCCAAGAACGCAGCGGGGGGTCCTACGAGCAGTACTTC.